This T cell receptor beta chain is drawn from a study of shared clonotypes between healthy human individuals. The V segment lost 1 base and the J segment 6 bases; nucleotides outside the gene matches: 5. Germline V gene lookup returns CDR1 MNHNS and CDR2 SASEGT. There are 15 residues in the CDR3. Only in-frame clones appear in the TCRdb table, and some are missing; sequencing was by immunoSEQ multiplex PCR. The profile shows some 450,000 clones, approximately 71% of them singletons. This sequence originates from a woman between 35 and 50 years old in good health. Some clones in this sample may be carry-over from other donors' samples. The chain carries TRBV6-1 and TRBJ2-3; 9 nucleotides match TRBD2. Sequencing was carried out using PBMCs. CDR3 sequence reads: CASSEGAGGPDTQYF. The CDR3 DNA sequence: TGTGCCAGCAGTGAAGGGGCGGGAGGGCCTGATACGCAGTATTTT.